The present T cell receptor beta chain was sequenced within a study of metastatic and nonmetastatic thyroid tumors. Overall study context: Both malignant and benign thyroid patients supplied peripheral blood and tumor or nodule tissue samples, across which the repertoires of these patients were then compared. Study findings and constraints: In both blood and tumor samples, TCR beta diversity was reported significantly higher for malignant than benign nodules.

The table lists this clone with many counts. The antigen is not known. From the PCR reads, TCRdb re-called clones with MiXCR. In the table there are about 41,000 clones, roughly a quarter of which are singletons. J gave up 3 bases and V 7 bases, and 14 bases lay outside the gene matches. Germline lookup yields CDR1 MNHNS and CDR2 SASEGT. CDR3 size: 16 residues. Every patient underwent thyroid surgery untreated. Sequencing was done on a sample of tumor tissue. The clonotype comes from a female donor with papillary thyroid cancer or a benign thyroid nodule (not recorded which). Some clones in this sample may be carry-over from other donors' samples. V is TRBV6-1 and J is TRBJ1-1; 7 bases map to TRBD1. CDR3 sequence: CASTRGSWKGYTEAFF. CDR3 coding DNA: TGTGCCAGCACCAGGGGGTCCTGGAAAGGGTACACTGAAGCTTTCTTT.